Below are 25 T cell receptor beta chains sequenced from a single sample in a study of molecular identifiers for immune sequencing clone quantification. TCRdb redid the calling of the PCR reads with MiXCR, one entry per CDR3 protein. The sample consists of about 500,000 distinct CDR3 sequences, around 25% of them appearing once. Source material: naive CD8+ T cells from blood, with Jurkat cell RNA spiked in. Subset defined: FACS-sorted CD8+CD4-CCR7+CD45RA+ naive T cells. All receptors come from a human donor in good health. Some libraries in this study had Jurkat cell RNA spiked in.

This clonotype has a count of ten or more. The gene calls are TRBV20-1 and TRBJ2-7; D is uncertain. This CDR3 spans 13 amino acids. V lost 3 bases and J 5 bases, leaving 14 bases between the germline ends. Germline values: CDR1 DFQATT, CDR2 SNEGSKA (reference sequence). The CDR3 region has the DNA TGCAGTGCTAGTCAGCTAGTCCCGCACGAGCAGTACTTC. Protein sequence: CSASQLVPHEQYF.

This clonotype appeared a few times. Just one base apart from a much larger clone, this may be a read error. The V call is TRBV29-1, the J call TRBJ2-2; 10 bases map to TRBD1. This CDR3 region has 16 residues. Germline assignment: CDR1 SQVTM and CDR2 ANQGSEA. The chain's CDR3 is CSAEDHGTGVTGELFF. The CDR3 region has the DNA TGCAGCGCTGAAGATCACGGGACAGGGGTGACCGGGGAGCTGTTTTTT.

The genes are TRBV20-1 and TRBJ1-3; the D gene is possibly TRBD1 (5 bases). The CDR3 is 15 amino acids. V was pared by 0 bases and J by 2 bases, with 11 bases between. CDR1 is DFQATT and CDR2 is SNEGSKA in the germline V gene (reference sequence). For the CDR3, the DNA is TGCAGTGCTAGAGATAAATGGGGGACTGGAAACACCATATATTTT. This sequence encodes CSARDKWGTGNTIYF.

This clonotype was observed a handful of times. This chain links TRBV2 with TRBJ1-6; D is perhaps TRBD1 (5 bases). The CDR3 spans 12 residues. V lost 6 bases and J lost 7, with 7 bases in between. The germline CDR1 and CDR2 sequences are SNHLY and FYNNEI. Written as DNA, the CDR3 is TGTGCCAGCAGACGACAGAATTCACCCCTCCACTTT. Amino acid sequence: CASRRQNSPLHF. Complete variable domain (other parts from reference TRBV2 and TRBJ1-6): EPEVTQTPSHQVTQMGQEVILRCVPISNHLYFYWYRQILGQKVEFLVSFYNNEISEKSEIFDDQFSVERPDGSNFTLKIRSTKLEDSAMYFCASRRQNSPLHFGNGTRLTVT.

This clonotype was picked up a small number of times. The chain employs TRBV10-3 and TRBJ2-3, with D maybe TRBD2 (6 bases). CDR3 size: 17 residues. V lost 0 bases, J lost 3 bases, and 16 bases lay in between. CDR1 ENHRY and CDR2 SYGVKD come from the germline V gene. The CDR3 sequence is CAISESSILAWTDTQYF. The CDR3 DNA reads as TGTGCCATCAGTGAGTCGAGTATACTAGCTTGGACAGATACGCAGTATTTT.

The table lists this clonotype with many counts. V gene TRBV7-9 combines with J gene TRBJ1-4; TRBD1 is a possible D gene (5 bases). This CDR3 is built from 16 residues. Germline V lookup: CDR1 SEHNR, CDR2 FQNEAQ (reference sequence). V shed 5 bases and J shed 3 bases, with 16 bases lying between them. As DNA, the CDR3 is TGTGCCAGCAGCACCCACTTTCCAGGGCCTAATGAAAAACTGTTTTTT. It codes for CASSTHFPGPNEKLFF.

The table lists this clonotype with many counts. The chain uses TRBV29-1 and TRBJ2-1; D remains unclear. The ends were cut back, 1 base at V and 0 bases at J, with 16 bases in the middle. Per the germline V gene, CDR1 is SQVTM and CDR2 is ANQGSEA. This CDR3 region has 17 residues. CDR3 bases: TGCAGCGTTGAAGGGGTCCCGGCCCAGAGCTCCTACAATGAGCAGTTCTTC. This encodes CSVEGVPAQSSYNEQFF.

This clonotype has a handful of counts. The rearrangement uses TRBV27 and TRBJ2-7, with D possibly called TRBD1 or TRBD2 (5 bases each). CDR1 and CDR2 from the germline V gene are MNHEY and SMNVEV (reference sequence). V lost 2 bases and J 2 bases, leaving 13 bases between the germline ends. CDR3 length: 15 amino acids. The chain's CDR3 is CASSLREGLAYEQYF. The DNA of the CDR3 is TGTGCCAGCAGTTTACGAGAGGGGTTAGCCTACGAGCAGTACTTC.

This clonotype was counted between two and nine times. The rearrangement uses TRBV29-1 and TRBJ2-7, with 12 bases identical to TRBD2. CDR3 size: 16 residues. V shed 0 bases, J shed 0 bases, and the junction held 3 bases outside the gene matches. Germline lookup yields CDR1 SQVTM and CDR2 ANQGSEA. CDR3 coding DNA: TGCAGCGTTGAAGAAGGGACTAGCGGGTTCTCCTACGAGCAGTACTTC. It translates to CSVEEGTSGFSYEQYF.

The chain joins TRBV4-2 to TRBJ2-4, with 7 bases aligning to TRBD1. The germline gives CDR1 LGHNA, CDR2 YNFKEQ. The CDR3 sequence is 16 residues long. V gave up 1 base and J gave up 9 bases; unmatched junction bases: 12. The chain's CDR3 is CASSQALGQNRGIQYF. In nucleotides, the CDR3 is TGTGCCAGCAGCCAAGCACTGGGGCAAAACAGGGGCATTCAGTACTTC.

This clonotype came up a few times. This sequence joins TRBV6-1 and TRBJ2-5; tentative D call: TRBD2 (6 bases). Germline loops: CDR1 MNHNS, CDR2 SASEGT. Trimming removed 4 bases at V and 5 bases at J, with 11 bases between. The CDR3 totals 13 residues. As DNA, the CDR3 is TGTGCCAGCAGTGCTAGCGTGGGGGAGACCCAGTACTTC. Translation gives CASSASVGETQYF.

This clonotype was seen at least ten times. The chain has TRBV12-3 or TRBV12-4 and TRBJ2-2; maybe TRBD2 (5 bases). Trimming stripped 7 bases from V and 6 bases from J, with 15 bases between. The CDR3 covers 14 residues. The CDR3 bases are TGTGCCAGCACATCCCCCGGAGGTCCCGGGGAGCTGTTTTTT. Amino acids: CASTSPGGPGELFF.

This chain links TRBV3-1 with TRBJ1-1, with 9 nucleotides matching TRBD1. V lost 4 bases and J lost 2; bases outside the gene matches: 5. The CDR3 totals 15 residues. Germline V lookup: CDR1 LGHDT, CDR2 YNNKEL (reference sequence). CDR3 loop: CASSPYRGHNTEAFF. CDR3 nucleotide sequence: TGTGCCAGCAGCCCTTACAGGGGGCATAACACTGAAGCTTTCTTT.

About this clonotype itself: This sequence may be a read error, since a much larger clone differs from it by one base. The chain joins TRBV28 to TRBJ1-4; no reliable D call. The CDR3 totals 14 residues. Per the germline V gene, CDR1 is MDHEN and CDR2 is SYDVKM. Trimming removed 11 bases at V and 4 bases at J, with 17 bases between. This chain's CDR3 is CAGTFRESNEKLFF. CDR3 bases: TGTGCCGGCACCTTCCGGGAGAGTAATGAAAAACTGTTTTTT. The whole variable domain, filled in from reference TRBV28 and TRBJ1-4, reads DVKVTQSSRYLVKRTGEKVFLECVQDMDHENMFWYRQDPGLGLRLIYFSYDVKMKEKGDIPEGYSVSREKKERFSLILESASTNQTSMYLCAGTFRESNEKLFFGSGTQLSVL.

Comments on this clonotype: A much bigger clone sits one base away, suggesting this may be a read error. The genes are TRBV30 and TRBJ2-7; D not certain. Germline lookup yields CDR1 GTSNPN and CDR2 SVGIG (reference sequence). This CDR3 has 11 residues. CDR3: CAWKTIYGQYF. Here the CDR3 DNA reads TGTGCCTGGAAAACCATCTACGGGCAGTACTTC. The full variable domain, rest sourced from reference TRBV30 and TRBJ2-7, is SQTIHQWPATLVQPVGSPLSLECTVEGTSNPNLYWYRQAAGRGLQLLFYSVGIGQISSEVPQNLSASRPQDRQFILSSKKLLLSDSGFYLCAWKTIYGQYFGPGTRLTVT.

The chain uses TRBV27 and TRBJ2-7; D gene unclear. The V end was cut by 0 bases, the J end by 3 bases, with 6 bases between. Looked up from germline, CDR1 is MNHEY and CDR2 is SMNVEV (reference sequence). This CDR3 region has 13 residues. In DNA, the CDR3 is TGTGCCAGCAGTTTATCGGCACTCTACGAGCAGTACTTC. Its protein is CASSLSALYEQYF.

The chain couples TRBV6-5 to TRBJ1-1, with 8 bases fitting TRBD1. V dropped 2 bases and J dropped 4; count of bases not matched to a gene: 12. The CDR3 is 17 residues long. Germline CDR1 reads MNHEY; CDR2 reads SVGAGI. The CDR3 spells CASSYLPPGQGVTEAFF. CDR3 coding DNA: TGTGCCAGCAGTTACCTACCCCCTGGACAGGGCGTCACTGAAGCTTTCTTT.

This clonotype has only a few counts. This chain links TRBV7-9 with TRBJ2-7; 9 bases fit TRBD1. CDR3 size: 16 residues. The ends lost 5 bases at V and 4 bases at J; junction bases unmatched: 12. The germline CDR1 and CDR2 sequences are SEHNR and FQNEAQ (reference sequence). CDR3 in amino acids: CASSRPTDRGYYEQYF. CDR3 DNA: TGTGCCAGCAGCCGTCCCACGGACAGGGGTTATTACGAGCAGTACTTC.

This clonotype was seen at least ten times. V and J are TRBV29-1 and TRBJ2-1; possibly TRBD2 for D (5 bases). The V and J ends lost 0 bases and 6 bases respectively, with 24 bases between them. Germline V lookup: CDR1 SQVTM, CDR2 ANQGSEA. The CDR3 runs 18 residues. The CDR3 sequence is CSVEDPLASRWVSNEQFF. As DNA, the CDR3 is TGCAGCGTTGAAGATCCATTAGCGTCACGGTGGGTCTCCAATGAGCAGTTCTTC.

This clonotype was seen at least ten times. The chain carries TRBV30 and TRBJ1-1; D is possibly TRBD1 (6 bases). Germline loops: CDR1 GTSNPN, CDR2 SVGIG (reference sequence). With 5 bases removed from V and 3 bases from J, the gap between germline ends came to 10 bases. The CDR3 has 12 amino acids. For the CDR3, the DNA is TGTGCCTGGGCCCCAGGGGACACTGAAGCTTTCTTT. Its translation is CAWAPGDTEAFF.

This clonotype occurred a few times. The genes are TRBV27 and TRBJ2-7; 7 bases map to TRBD1. Germline V gene lookup returns CDR1 MNHEY and CDR2 SMNVEV (reference sequence). V lost 6 bases to trimming and J lost 2 bases; unmatched junction nucleotides: 4. The CDR3 covers 13 residues. The CDR3 reads CASRLGTAYEQYF. The DNA for the CDR3 is TGTGCCAGCAGGCTTGGGACAGCCTACGAGCAGTACTTC.

This clonotype has a handful of counts. The rearrangement joins TRBV5-6 to TRBJ2-7; TRBD2 matches at 10 bases. The CDR3 runs 15 residues. Looked up from germline, CDR1 is SGHDT and CDR2 is YYEEEE. Trimming cost V 2 bases and J 2 bases; bases outside gene matches: 4. The CDR3 spells CASSFGLAVPYEQYF. The CDR3 DNA is TGTGCCAGCAGCTTTGGACTAGCGGTCCCCTACGAGCAGTACTTC.

The rearrangement uses TRBV6-2 or TRBV6-3 and TRBJ1-1; 7 positions match TRBD1. V dropped 8 bases and J dropped 5; count of bases not matched to a gene: 14. The CDR3 extends over 15 amino acids. Germline V lookup: CDR1 MNHEY, CDR2 SVGEGT. DNA for the CDR3: TGTGCCAGCGCCCCGGTACCAGGGGGATTAACTGAAGCTTTCTTT. This encodes CASAPVPGGLTEAFF.

The chain links TRBV5-4 to TRBJ2-7; 8 bases map to TRBD2. Unmatched junction bases numbered 8, after V lost 3 bases and J lost 6 bases. Per the germline V gene, CDR1 is SGHNT and CDR2 is YYREEE (reference sequence). This CDR3 has 14 amino acids. The CDR3 region is CASSWGSGNLEQYF. CDR3 coding DNA: TGTGCCAGCAGCTGGGGTAGCGGGAATCTCGAGCAGTACTTC.

The rearrangement links TRBV11-3 to TRBJ2-6; 9 bases fit TRBD2. CDR3 size: 18 residues. The V gene end was trimmed by 7 bases and the J gene end by 0 bases; junction bases not matched to a gene: 10. Germline V gene lookup returns CDR1 SGHNT and CDR2 YENEEA. The CDR3 DNA sequence: TGTGCCAGCAAACCTTCTAGCGGGGATTTCTCTGGGGCCAACGTCCTGACTTTC. Its translation: CASKPSSGDFSGANVLTF.